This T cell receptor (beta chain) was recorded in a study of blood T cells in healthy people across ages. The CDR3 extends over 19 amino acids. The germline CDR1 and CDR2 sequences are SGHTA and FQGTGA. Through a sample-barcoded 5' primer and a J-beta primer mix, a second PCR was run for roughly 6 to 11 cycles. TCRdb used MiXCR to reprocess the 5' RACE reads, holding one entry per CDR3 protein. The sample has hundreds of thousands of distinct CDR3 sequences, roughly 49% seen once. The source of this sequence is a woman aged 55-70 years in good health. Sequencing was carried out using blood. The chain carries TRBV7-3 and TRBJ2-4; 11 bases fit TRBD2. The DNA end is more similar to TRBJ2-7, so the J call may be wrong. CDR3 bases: TGTGCCAGCAGTCCCGAAGGGGTGGGTCGACTAGCGGGGAACTACGAGCAGTACTTC. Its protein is CASSPEGVGRLAGNYEQYF.